This paragraph reports one TCR beta chain. Germline values: CDR1 MDHEN, CDR2 SYDVKM. V lost 6 bases and J lost 5; bases outside the gene matches: 4. The CDR3 is made up of 15 amino acids. The data were obtained in a study of blood T cell repertoires in COVID-19. Across the study: Both acute and convalescent COVID-19 samples were obtained from the United States, Italy and Spain. From T cells, B-cell-depleted T cells, or PBMCs came the material, which was cDNA or gDNA.

Original data processing: Amplification of reference gene primers was used by the study to estimate nucleated cell counts. Clones were read by immunoSEQ multiplex PCR, and TCRdb kept only the in-frame ones, dropping some. The V and J calls and the clone size are those of that table, but D and trimming were determined from the DNA. The sample yields about 89,000 clones, approximately 75% seen once. This sequence originates from a woman of 80 years or more with acute or convalescent COVID-19. V and J are TRBV28 and TRBJ2-7; 16 bases match TRBD2. Input material: peripheral blood. CDR3 region: CASRGLAGGPDEQYF. CDR3 DNA: TGTGCCAGCAGGGGACTAGCGGGGGGGCCCGACGAGCAGTACTTC.